One and the same sample provided the 10 T cell receptor beta chains below, sequenced in a study of cytomegalovirus exposure and HLA in healthy donors. Vbeta (60) and Jbeta (13) primers were used in the PCR. Method: immunoSEQ multiplex PCR; TCRdb's copy keeps in-frame clones and lacks some. The sample shows about 140,000 clones, around 80% of them seen only once. The sequenced sample consisted of PBMCs. The receptor source for this set is a man aged 35 to 55 in good health and CMV-seronegative.

The CDR3 DNA follows: TGTGCCAGCAGCGTAGAGGAGTGGGGAGCGGGGGGCAACACCGGGGAGCTGTTTTTT. It translates to CASSVEEWGAGGNTGELFF. This chain uses TRBV9 with TRBJ2-2; 9 nucleotides match TRBD2. V was clipped by 0 bases and J by 2 bases; unmatched bases: 11. In germline, CDR1 is SGDLS, CDR2 YYNGEE. This CDR3 comprises 19 residues.

This chain links TRBV6-5 with TRBJ2-5; 9 bases match TRBD2. From germline, CDR1 is MNHEY and CDR2 SVGAGI. The V gene end was trimmed by 2 bases and the J gene end by 5 bases; junction bases not matched to a gene: 9. The CDR3 covers 16 residues. CDR3 in DNA: TGTGCCAGCAGTTACGAGTCGGCTAGCGGGGAGGAGACCCAGTACTTC. This encodes CASSYESASGEETQYF.

CDR3 nucleotide sequence: TGTGCCAGCAGCTGGGGGGGCGCGGATTCACCCCTCCACTTT. Protein sequence: CASSWGGADSPLHF. V is TRBV13 and J is TRBJ1-6, with a tentative D call TRBD1 (6 bases). The V end lost 4 bases, the J end lost 8 bases, and 12 bases lay between the germline ends. Germline lookup yields CDR1 PRHDT and CDR2 FYEKMQ (reference sequence). The CDR3 runs 14 residues.

The chain joins TRBV7-6 to TRBJ1-1; 9 bases align to TRBD1. The CDR3 loop spans 14 amino acids. Germline assignment: CDR1 SGHVS and CDR2 FNYEAQ. With 4 bases clipped from V and 4 bases from J, the junction kept 4 bases outside the gene matches. CDR3 residues: CASSSQGASTEAFF. The CDR3 DNA is TGTGCCAGCAGCTCACAGGGGGCGAGCACTGAAGCTTTCTTT.

This chain connects TRBV2 to TRBJ2-3, with 11 nucleotides matching TRBD1. CDR1 SNHLY and CDR2 FYNNEI come from the germline V gene. V dropped 0 bases and J dropped 5; count of bases not matched to a gene: 1. The CDR3 is 15 amino acids. The CDR3 loop is CASSEAGQGGDTQYF. The CDR3 DNA reads as TGTGCCAGCAGTGAAGCGGGACAGGGGGGAGATACGCAGTATTTT.

This clone was observed a handful of times. The chain uses TRBV27 and TRBJ2-6; D perhaps matches TRBD1 (5 bases). Trimming took 4 bases from V and 1 from J, leaving 8 bases between them. The CDR3 covers 15 residues. CDR1 and CDR2 (germline): MNHEY, SMNVEV (reference sequence). This CDR3 reads CASSSPGSGANVLTF. CDR3 bases: TGTGCCAGCAGTTCCCCAGGGTCTGGGGCCAACGTCCTGACTTTC.

CDR3 in amino acids: CASSYWSGSRVAEAFF. The DNA of the CDR3 is TGTGCCAGCAGTTACTGGTCAGGTAGTCGTGTCGCTGAAGCTTTCTTT. The chain links TRBV6-7 to TRBJ1-1; D gene ambiguous. TRBV6-7 falls under the ORF class, with uncertain function. Trimming stripped 1 base from V and 6 bases from J, with 18 bases between. This CDR3 has 16 residues.

This rearrangement joins TRBV6-5 to TRBJ1-1, with a possible D match to TRBD1 (6 bases). Trimming removed 0 bases from V and 6 bases from J, with 11 bases in between. Germline V gives CDR1 MNHEY, CDR2 SVGAGI. The CDR3 covers 14 residues. CDR3 in DNA: TGTGCCAGCAGTTACTCTGGGGGGGCAGCTGAAGCTTTCTTT. Its protein is CASSYSGGAAEAFF.

In this sample, this clone turned up once. The chain recombines TRBV28 with TRBJ1-2; tentative D call: TRBD1 (5 bases). Germline V gives CDR1 MDHEN, CDR2 SYDVKM. This CDR3 contains 13 residues. The V gene lost 7 bases and the J gene lost 7 bases, with 16 bases spanning the gap. The CDR3 reads CASTLLGGTGYTF. In DNA, the CDR3 is TGTGCCAGCACCTTGCTGGGGGGGACTGGCTACACCTTC.

This chain links TRBV6-6 with TRBJ1-5; 8 positions match TRBD1. CDR3 length equals 15 residues. The junction had 2 bases not matched to a gene; V was cut back by 2 bases and J by 2 bases. Germline CDR1 and CDR2: MNHNY and SVGAGI (reference sequence). The CDR3 nucleotides read TGTGCCAGCAGTTACCAGGGGGCGGGCAATCAGCCCCAGCATTTT. Translation gives CASSYQGAGNQPQHF.